This T cell receptor beta chain was sequenced during a study of T cells in Graves' hyperthyroidism and ophthalmopathy (dated by TCRdb to the late 2010s). For the study in its entirety: Peripheral blood samples were taken at initial diagnosis, before any treatment was given. Following sampling, methimazole starting at 30 mg daily was given to hyperthyroidism patients, and high-dose intravenous methylprednisolone was given to ophthalmopathy patients. The roughly 91 discovery patients were randomly divided into training and test sets at a 7:3 ratio. Whether ophthalmopathy could be predicted prospectively was tested in an independent validation cohort made up of about 20 hyperthyroidism patients plus 17 patients who later progressed to ophthalmopathy. To identify TCR V-J signatures that set the groups apart, the researchers used a discovery cohort of 100 patients, made up of around 40 with Graves' ophthalmopathy and approximately 57 with stable Graves' hyperthyroidism. The paper reports TCR Vbeta CDR3 sequencing of some 140 peripheral blood samples: around 45 ophthalmopathy, under 85 hyperthyroidism and 17 progressor patients. In more than 5 Graves' hyperthyroidism patients, the study also compared T-cell repertoires from thyroid tissue with T-cell repertoires from blood.

What the work shows at the level of the full study, not this receptor alone: Most expanded thyroid clonotypes (frequency above 0.001) were also detected in blood, suggesting blood repertoires may reflect thyroid immune responses. No statistical method was used to set the sample size in advance, and investigators knew the group allocation. In validation, progression to ophthalmopathy was predicted by the model with 65% to 71% sensitivity and 72% to 85% specificity, a median of about 6 months before onset. A 13 V-J signature model separated ophthalmopathy from stable hyperthyroidism, with around 88% sensitivity and just under 84% specificity in cross-validation and 80%/75% in testing.

Hyperthyroidism patients were newly diagnosed, with disease duration under 2 months, and aged 18 to 65 years. Patients with uncontrolled infections, other autoimmune diseases, pregnancy or lactation were excluded. Clinical symptoms, serum thyroxine and TRAb, thyroid ultrasound, and orbital computed tomography formed the basis for the diagnoses. Blood from progressor patients was drawn when they were first diagnosed with hyperthyroidism, before any ophthalmopathy symptoms appeared. PBMCs were separated from roughly 9.3 ml of fresh peripheral blood using Ficoll-Paque density gradient centrifugation. Progressor patients were initially diagnosed with Graves' hyperthyroidism and developed ophthalmopathy during follow-up. Trizol reagent was used to extract total RNA, and RNA quality was then checked on an Agilent 2100 Bioanalyzer. The table lists this clonotype with many counts. This clone's antigen is unknown. Base quality data are lacking; no much larger clone is found one base away.

The TCR beta CDR3 regions were amplified from the RNA transcripts. For the first round of RT-PCR on the TCR CDR3, the HTBI primer set was used together with the Qiagen OneStep RT-PCR kit. Libraries were constructed in a second round of multiplex PCR, after which size selection and purification were carried out. Paired-end sequencing of the libraries was performed with 100 bp reads on an Illumina HiSeq2000. As for how the authors treated the data: SOAPnuke was used to process the raw data, removing reads that contained adapters or uncalled bases, had a mean Phred below 15, or lacked an exact match to the constant primer or identifier. COPE v1.2.5 was used to merge high-quality paired reads, and clonotypes were defined as unique nucleotide sequences. Clonotypes were aligned to IMGT TRBV, TRBD and TRBJ reference segments using MiTCR v1.1. The analysis was restricted to V-J combinations with a frequency above 0.0001, which together covered just over 99% of the repertoires. A TCS score was defined as the ratio between F50 (clonal expansion) and ExV (chaos), using BLOSUM62-based TCRdist between CDR3 peptides within each V-J. Welch's t-statistics and random forest reduced around 510 V-J features to about 12, which were used in a naive Bayes classifier (R e1071). In TCRdb, the public reads were trimmed at Q25 with fastp and aligned with MiXCR, with productive beta chains retained. Duplicate CDR3 protein sequences are folded into a single record with the most common DNA and genes. These V and J calls derive from TCRdb rather than the authors' analysis. The table for this sample lists under 450,000 distinct CDR3 sequences; less than 15% of them were counted only once. Around 20% of the sample is in the top ten clones.

The material sequenced was blood. The TCR comes from a man aged 25-45 years with Graves' hyperthyroidism that later progressed to Graves' ophthalmopathy.

The bases are TGTGCCAGCAGTTTAGGGCGAGCGCTGACTGAAGCTTTCTTT. This codes for CASSLGRALTEAFF. The sequence joins TRBV28 to TRBJ1-1; the D gene lacks a confident call. Its CDR3 holds 14 amino acids, cysteine through phenylalanine. Only the CDR3 portion is preserved as DNA: 42 bases, with reading frame beginning at the first base. CDR1 and CDR2, looked up from the germline V gene, are MDHEN and SYDVKM. Cut back by 2 bases and 5 bases, the V and J ends lie 12 bases apart.